Presented here are 16 T cell receptor beta chains from one specimen sequenced in a study of blood T cell repertoires in COVID-19. Method: immunoSEQ multiplex PCR; TCRdb's copy keeps in-frame clones and lacks some. The sample lists under 100,000 clones, about nine tenths seen once, with 5% to 6% in the top ten. The sequenced sample consisted of peripheral blood. All receptors come from a man in his fifties with acute or convalescent COVID-19.

The V call is TRBV29-1, the J call TRBJ2-7; TRBD2 agrees at 13 bases. The CDR3 is 15 amino acids. Trimming cost V 6 bases and J 2 bases; bases outside gene matches: 7. Germline V lookup: CDR1 SQVTM, CDR2 ANQGSEA. CDR3 loop: CSVNGLAGETYEQYF. For the CDR3, the DNA is TGCAGCGTGAACGGACTAGCGGGAGAGACCTACGAGCAGTACTTC.

V is TRBV6-5 and J is TRBJ1-4; the match to TRBD1 covers 9 bases. V gave up 0 bases and J gave up 6 bases; unmatched junction bases: 2. CDR3 length: 15 residues. The germline CDR1 and CDR2 sequences are MNHEY and SVGAGI. As DNA, the CDR3 is TGTGCCAGCAGTTACTCGAGGGACAGGGATGAAAAACTGTTTTTT. Its protein product is CASSYSRDRDEKLFF.

CDR3 in amino acids: CSAPLGGTDTQYF. In DNA, the CDR3 is TGCAGCGCCCCGTTGGGCGGCACAGATACGCAGTATTTT. The chain has TRBV29-1 and TRBJ2-3; D remains ambiguous. Germline CDR1 reads SQVTM; CDR2 reads ANQGSEA. Trimming removed 7 bases from V and 1 base from J, with 12 bases in between. The CDR3 has 13 residues.

The V gene is TRBV15, the J gene TRBJ2-1, with 11 bases lining up with TRBD2. The CDR3 runs 16 residues. V dropped 1 base and J dropped 3; count of bases not matched to a gene: 2. Germline V gene data show CDR1 as LNHNV and CDR2 as YYDKDF (reference sequence). The CDR3 DNA follows: TGTGCCACCAGCAGAGTAACTAGCGGGAGCTACAATGAGCAGTTCTTC. Protein: CATSRVTSGSYNEQFF. Complete variable domain (other parts from reference TRBV15 and TRBJ2-1): DAMVIQNPRYQVTQFGKPVTLSCSQTLNHNVMYWYQQKSSQAPKLLFHYYDKDFNNEADTPDNFQSRRPNTSFCFLDIRSPGLGDTAMYLCATSRVTSGSYNEQFFGPGTRLTVL.

This clone was seen a single time. The CDR3 coding sequence is TGTGCCAGCAGCCGTCCCGGGACAGCCTACGAGCAGTACTTC. Translated: CASSRPGTAYEQYF. The genes are TRBV11-3 and TRBJ2-7; 7 bases match TRBD1. J gave up 2 bases and V 5 bases, and 6 bases lay outside the gene matches. Germline CDR1 is SGHNT and CDR2 is YENEEA. This CDR3 is 14 amino acids long.

The V gene is TRBV7-8, the J gene TRBJ2-5, with a possible D match to TRBD2 (6 bases). Trimming stripped 0 bases from V and 7 bases from J, with 6 bases between. Germline CDR1 SGHVS, CDR2 FQNEAQ. The CDR3 loop spans 12 amino acids. The CDR3 coding sequence is TGTGCCAGCAGCTTAGCCGGGGGGACCCAGTACTTC. Translating it yields CASSLAGGTQYF.

The chain recombines TRBV6-1 with TRBJ1-2; 7 bases are shared with TRBD1. Looked up from germline, CDR1 is MNHNS and CDR2 is SASEGT. The CDR3 spans 15 residues. V gave up 0 bases and J gave up 4 bases; unmatched junction bases: 5. CDR3 DNA sequence: TGTGCCAGCAGTGAAGCGGACAGGAGACTCTATGGCTACACCTTC. Translating gives CASSEADRRLYGYTF.

This chain uses TRBV6-5 with TRBJ2-1, with TRBD2 identical over 7 bases. Germline V gene lookup returns CDR1 MNHEY and CDR2 SVGAGI. The CDR3 spans 16 residues. The J segment lost 5 bases and the V segment lost 4 bases, leaving 11 bases of the junction unmatched. The CDR3 region is CASSSLGGSPDNEQFF. For the CDR3, the DNA is TGTGCCAGCAGTTCCCTGGGCGGGAGCCCCGACAATGAGCAGTTCTTC.

The chain recombines TRBV15 with TRBJ1-3; D uncertain. Germline-derived CDR1 and CDR2 are LNHNV and YYDKDF (reference sequence). This CDR3 has 14 residues. The V and J ends lost 3 bases and 0 bases respectively, with 6 bases between them. The CDR3 DNA reads TGTGCCACCAGCAGGAGACTCTCTGGAAACACCATATATTTT. Translation: CATSRRLSGNTIYF. Combining the CDR3 with reference TRBV15 and TRBJ1-3 gives the whole variable domain DAMVIQNPRYQVTQFGKPVTLSCSQTLNHNVMYWYQQKSSQAPKLLFHYYDKDFNNEADTPDNFQSRRPNTSFCFLDIRSPGLGDTAMYLCATSRRLSGNTIYFGEGSWLTVV.

This rearrangement joins TRBV2 to TRBJ1-1; TRBD1 aligns across 7 bases. The CDR3 length is 16 residues. V shed 4 bases, J shed 4 bases, and the junction held 12 bases outside the gene matches. Germline assignment: CDR1 SNHLY and CDR2 FYNNEI. DNA for the CDR3: TGTGCCAGCAGTGGACTTTACAGGGGTTTTGGCACTGAAGCTTTCTTT. Translated: CASSGLYRGFGTEAFF. Full variable domain (missing parts from reference TRBV2 and TRBJ1-1): EPEVTQTPSHQVTQMGQEVILRCVPISNHLYFYWYRQILGQKVEFLVSFYNNEISEKSEIFDDQFSVERPDGSNFTLKIRSTKLEDSAMYFCASSGLYRGFGTEAFFGQGTRLTVV.

The chain has TRBV15 and TRBJ1-2, with TRBD1 as a possible D gene (6 bases). CDR1 is LNHNV and CDR2 is YYDKDF in the germline V gene (reference sequence). The CDR3 runs to 16 residues. V dropped 1 base and J dropped 3 bases, with 15 bases sitting between them. Here the CDR3 DNA reads TGTGCCACCAGCAGAGTTGAGGGGGAAATAGACTATGGCTACACCTTC. It yields the protein CATSRVEGEIDYGYTF. Based on the CDR3 plus reference TRBV15 and TRBJ1-2, the full variable domain is DAMVIQNPRYQVTQFGKPVTLSCSQTLNHNVMYWYQQKSSQAPKLLFHYYDKDFNNEADTPDNFQSRRPNTSFCFLDIRSPGLGDTAMYLCATSRVEGEIDYGYTFGSGTRLTVV.

This chain links TRBV19 with TRBJ1-1, with 8 positions matching TRBD1. Losses at the gene ends were 6 bases for V and 6 bases for J; bases not matched to a gene: 9. There are 14 residues in the CDR3. CDR1 and CDR2 (germline): LNHDA, SQIVND (reference sequence). CDR3 residues: CASRTQGAFAEAFF. Written as DNA, the CDR3 is TGTGCCAGTAGGACCCAGGGGGCATTCGCTGAAGCTTTCTTT.

V gene TRBV14 combines with J gene TRBJ2-1; TRBD2 might be the D (6 bases). V was pared by 8 bases and J by 3 bases, with 14 bases between. Per germline, CDR1 SGHDN and CDR2 FVKESK. This CDR3 contains 14 residues. The CDR3 spells CASQGGKDYNEQFF. CDR3 DNA: TGTGCCAGCCAAGGAGGGAAAGACTACAATGAGCAGTTCTTC. Variable domain in full (rest from reference TRBV14 and TRBJ2-1): EAGVTQFPSHSVIEKGQTVTLRCDPISGHDNLYWYRRVMGKEIKFLLHFVKESKQDESGMPNNRFLAERTGGTYSTLKVQPAELEDSGVYFCASQGGKDYNEQFFGPGTRLTVL.

The CDR3 loop is CASRDRAIGELFF. The CDR3, as DNA: TGTGCCAGTCGGGACAGGGCAATCGGGGAGCTGTTTTTT. The chain has TRBV7-9 and TRBJ2-2; 9 bases fit TRBD1. This CDR3 spans 13 amino acids. The V gene end was trimmed by 9 bases and the J gene end by 7 bases; junction bases not matched to a gene: 6. Germline V CDR1 and CDR2: SEHNR, FQNEAQ (reference sequence).

The rearrangement joins TRBV7-2 to TRBJ2-2; 9 bases align to TRBD2. Germline trimming cut 4 bases from V and 4 bases from J; bases unmatched to any gene: 7. Germline V gives CDR1 SGHTA, CDR2 FQGNSA. There are 16 residues in the CDR3. CDR3 nucleotides: TGTGCCAGCAGCTCCCTGGGACTAGCCGCCACCGGGGAGCTGTTTTTT. Protein sequence: CASSSLGLAATGELFF.

V gene TRBV4-3 combines with J gene TRBJ2-1; 10 bases match TRBD2. The germline CDR1 and CDR2 sequences are LGHNA and YSLEER. CDR3 size: 16 residues. The junction had 5 bases not matched to a gene; V was cut back by 0 bases and J by 6 bases. CDR3 coding DNA: TGCGCCAGCAGCCAAGATCGGGCTAGCGGGAGCAATGAGCAGTTCTTC. Protein: CASSQDRASGSNEQFF.